The sequence of this TCR beta chain was determined in a study of cytomegalovirus exposure and HLA in healthy donors. The germline V gene has CDR1 MDHEN and CDR2 SYDVKM. Losses at the gene ends were 7 bases for V and 0 bases for J; bases not matched to a gene: 5. The CDR3 is made up of 14 amino acids. 60 Vbeta and 13 Jbeta primers were used in PCR. Assay used: immunoSEQ multiplex PCR; TCRdb lists only in-frame clones, some missing. The table includes 60,000 to 90,000 clones, around three quarters detected once. The specimen sequenced was PBMCs. This clonotype was sampled from a woman between 45 and 65 years old in good health and CMV-seropositive. The chain recombines TRBV28 with TRBJ2-7; 8 bases map to TRBD1. The CDR3 bases are TGTGCCAGCACCCGACAGGGGTTCTCCTACGAGCAGTACTTC. Translation gives CASTRQGFSYEQYF.